The clone carrying this T cell receptor beta chain showed up just a few times. The data derive from a study of blood T cells in healthy people across ages. The study drew donors from healthy Caucasian individuals in Russia aged roughly 6 to 100. The second PCR ran roughly 6 to 11 cycles with a sample-barcoded 5' primer and J-beta primers. TCRdb used MiXCR to reprocess the 5' RACE reads, holding one entry per CDR3 protein. The data show roughly 1,500,000 distinct CDR3 sequences, with roughly 40% seen just once and 7% to 9% held by the top ten. The sample comprised blood. This TCR was sampled from a woman aged 18-29 years in good health.

CDR3 sequence: CASSCTFGETQYF. The CDR3 nucleotides are TGTGCCAGCAGCTGTACCTTCGGCGAGACCCAGTACTTC. This rearrangement joins TRBV7-2 to TRBJ2-7; no clear D. The end of the DNA is better explained by TRBJ2-5, so the J call may be wrong. Germline values: CDR1 SGHTA, CDR2 FQGNSA. The CDR3 has 13 residues.